What follows describes a single TCR beta chain. These data are taken from a study of shared clonotypes between healthy human individuals. The germline V gene has CDR1 SNHLY and CDR2 FYNNEI. The CDR3 covers 14 residues. Repertoires were generated with immunoSEQ multiplex PCR, while TCRdb's copy carries only in-frame clones and drops some. The sample lists hundreds of thousands of clones; 95% to 96% were seen once. Terminally differentiated effector memory CD45RA+ cells were excluded by CCR7 positive selection of CD45RO-negative cells. Sequenced sample: naive CD8+ T cells sorted from blood. The TCR comes from a woman aged 30 to 39 in good health. The chain employs TRBV2 and TRBJ2-1; 7 bases line up with TRBD1. The CDR3, as DNA: TGTGCTCAACTTCGACAGGGTATATACAATGAGCAGTTCTTC. This codes for CAQLRQGIYNEQFF.